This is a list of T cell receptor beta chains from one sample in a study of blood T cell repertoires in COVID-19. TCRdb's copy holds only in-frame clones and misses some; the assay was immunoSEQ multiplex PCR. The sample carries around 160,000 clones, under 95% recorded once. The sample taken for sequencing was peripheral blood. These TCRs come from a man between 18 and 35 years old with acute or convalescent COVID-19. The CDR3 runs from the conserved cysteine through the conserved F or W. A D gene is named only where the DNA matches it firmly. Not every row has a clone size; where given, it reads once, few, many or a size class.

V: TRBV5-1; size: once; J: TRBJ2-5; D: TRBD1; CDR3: CASSWDRAKETQYF; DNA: TGCGCCAGCAGCTGGGACAGGGCCAAAGAGACCCAGTACTTC
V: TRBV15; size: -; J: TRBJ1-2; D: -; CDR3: CATSRDKPGYGYTF; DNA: TGTGCCACCAGCAGAGATAAGCCGGGCTATGGCTACACCTTC
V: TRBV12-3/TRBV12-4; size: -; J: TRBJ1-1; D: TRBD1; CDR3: CASTLTGSTEAFF; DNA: TGTGCCAGCACCCTGACAGGGAGTACGGAAGCTTTCTTT
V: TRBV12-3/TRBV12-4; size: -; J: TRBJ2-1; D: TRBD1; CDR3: CASSLTVTGEQFF; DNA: TGTGCCAGCAGTTTAACCGTGACAGGGGAGCAGTTCTTC
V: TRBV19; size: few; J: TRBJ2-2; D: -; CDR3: CATHDWVLGELFF; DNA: TGTGCCACCCACGACTGGGTGCTCGGGGAGCTGTTTTTT
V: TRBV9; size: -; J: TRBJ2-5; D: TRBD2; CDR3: CASSVGLAGTHQETQYF; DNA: TGTGCCAGCAGCGTAGGACTAGCGGGCACCCACCAAGAGACCCAGTACTTC
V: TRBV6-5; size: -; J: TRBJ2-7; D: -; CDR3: CASSGGGELYEQYF; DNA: TGTGCCAGCTCGGGGGGCGGGGAGCTCTACGAGCAGTACTTC
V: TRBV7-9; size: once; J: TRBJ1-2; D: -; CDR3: CASSSVDISQGRYGYTF; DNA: TGTGCCAGCAGCTCCGTCGATATTTCCCAGGGGCGCTATGGCTACACCTTC
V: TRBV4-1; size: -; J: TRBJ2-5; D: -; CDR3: CASSQGAGNQETQYF; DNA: TGCGCCAGCAGCCAAGGTGCAGGGAACCAAGAGACCCAGTACTTC
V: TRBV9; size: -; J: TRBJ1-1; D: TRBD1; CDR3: CASSAGTGGTEAFF; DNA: TGTGCCAGCAGCGCCGGGACAGGGGGAACTGAAGCTTTCTTT
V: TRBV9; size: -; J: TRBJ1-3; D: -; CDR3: CASSPDISGNTIYF; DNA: TGTGCCAGCAGCCCAGATATCTCTGGAAACACCATATATTTT
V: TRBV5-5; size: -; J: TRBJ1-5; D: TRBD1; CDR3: CASSFGQDQPQHF; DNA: TGTGCCAGCAGCTTTGGACAGGATCAGCCCCAGCATTTT
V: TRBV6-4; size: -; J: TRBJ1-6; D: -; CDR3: CASSEGSSYNSPLHF; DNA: TGTGCCAGCAGTGAAGGGAGCTCCTATAATTCACCCCTCCACTTT
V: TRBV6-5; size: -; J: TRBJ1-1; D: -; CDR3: CASSFGAGLNTEAFF; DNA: TGTGCCAGCAGTTTCGGCGCAGGGTTGAACACTGAAGCTTTCTTT
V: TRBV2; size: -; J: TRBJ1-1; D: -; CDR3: CASSGGPNTEAFF; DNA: TGTGCCAGCAGTGGGGGCCCGAACACTGAAGCTTTCTTT
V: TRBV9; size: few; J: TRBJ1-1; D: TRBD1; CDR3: CASSPRDRGYMNTEAFF; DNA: TGTGCCAGCAGCCCCCGGGACAGGGGGTATATGAACACTGAAGCTTTCTTT
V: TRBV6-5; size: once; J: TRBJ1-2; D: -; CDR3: CASSYSINQGYGYTF; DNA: TGTGCCAGCAGTTACTCGATTAATCAGGGGTATGGCTACACCTTC
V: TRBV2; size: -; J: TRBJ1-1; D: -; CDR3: CASSEGRVRYTEAFF; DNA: TGTGCCAGCAGTGAGGGGAGGGTGAGATACACTGAAGCTTTCTTT
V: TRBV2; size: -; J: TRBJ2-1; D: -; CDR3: CASSASGLASNNEQFF; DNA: TGTGCCAGCAGTGCGTCGGGGCTAGCGAGTAACAATGAGCAGTTCTTC